This T cell receptor beta chain was profiled in a study of shared clonotypes between healthy human individuals. Whole-study findings and limits: Limited genetic and exposure-history diversity came from having few donors.

Germline V gene data show CDR1 as SGHDT and CDR2 as YYEEEE. The CDR3 sequence is 14 residues long. The V segment lost 4 bases and the J segment 9 bases; nucleotides outside the gene matches: 6. Libraries were prepared by immunoSEQ multiplex PCR; TCRdb keeps only in-frame clonotypes and omits some of them. The data contain some 630,000 clones, around 72% of them singletons. As concerns this clone: Its antigen is still unknown.

The sequenced sample consisted of memory CD4+ T cells sorted from blood. The subset is: CD45RA-negative fraction. This sequence was found in a woman in her twenties or thirties in good health. The rearrangement joins TRBV5-6 to TRBJ2-7; 14 bases match TRBD2. CDR3 DNA sequence: TGTGCCAGCAGCATGGGACTAGCGGGAGAGGGGCAGTACTTC. It encodes CASSMGLAGEGQYF.